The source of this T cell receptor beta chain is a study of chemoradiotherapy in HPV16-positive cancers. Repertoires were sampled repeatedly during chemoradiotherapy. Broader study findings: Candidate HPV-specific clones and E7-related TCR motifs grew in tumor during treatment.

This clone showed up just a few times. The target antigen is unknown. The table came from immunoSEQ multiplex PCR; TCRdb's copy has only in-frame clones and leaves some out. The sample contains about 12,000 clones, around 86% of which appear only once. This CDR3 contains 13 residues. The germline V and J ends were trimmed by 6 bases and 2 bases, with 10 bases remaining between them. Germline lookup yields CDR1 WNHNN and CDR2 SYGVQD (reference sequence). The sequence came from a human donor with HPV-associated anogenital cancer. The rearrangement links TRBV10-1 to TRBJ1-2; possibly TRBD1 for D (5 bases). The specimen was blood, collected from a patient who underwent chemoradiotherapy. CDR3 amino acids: CASSVGRNYGYTF. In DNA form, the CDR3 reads TGCGCCAGCAGCGTGGGACGGAACTATGGCTACACCTTC.